These 31 T cell receptor beta chains were sequenced from one sample in a study of blood T cell repertoires in COVID-19. Data came from immunoSEQ multiplex PCR; TCRdb stores just in-frame clones and leaves some out. The table includes 100,000 to 150,000 clones, 86% detected once. The specimen was peripheral blood. The origin of the receptors is a human donor in a cohort sampled during active COVID-19.

The chain has TRBV2 and TRBJ1-1; D is ambiguous. Germline values: CDR1 SNHLY, CDR2 FYNNEI. V shed 6 bases and J shed 3 bases, with 8 bases lying between them. The CDR3 sequence is 12 residues long. The CDR3 bases are TGTGCCAGCAGGCGGAGTGACACTGAAGCTTTCTTT. This encodes CASRRSDTEAFF.

The chain joins TRBV6-5 to TRBJ2-1, with TRBD2 matching over 7 bases. Germline-derived CDR1 and CDR2 are MNHEY and SVGAGI. Trimming cost V 6 bases and J 5 bases; bases outside gene matches: 4. CDR3 size: 13 residues. CDR3 sequence reads: CASRRAGNNEQFF. The CDR3 DNA is TGTGCCAGCAGAAGAGCGGGGAACAATGAGCAGTTCTTC.

The chain combines TRBV7-3 with TRBJ2-1; 9 bases map to TRBD2. The V and J ends lost 5 bases and 5 bases, in that order; junction bases with no gene match: 7. This CDR3 is built from 15 residues. CDR1 is SGHTA, CDR2 FQGTGA, per germline. CDR3 sequence: CASSPVGLANNEQFF. CDR3 coding DNA: TGTGCCAGCAGCCCGGTGGGACTAGCCAACAATGAGCAGTTCTTC.

The CDR3 is CASGETQYF. The CDR3, as DNA: TGTGCCAGCGGCGAGACCCAGTACTTC. V and J are TRBV12-3 or TRBV12-4 and TRBJ2-5; D ambiguous. The germline V and J ends were trimmed by 8 bases and 5 bases, with 3 bases remaining between them. The CDR3 consists of 9 residues.

The chain links TRBV4-1 to TRBJ2-6; TRBD2 matches 9 bases. Germline CDR1 reads MGHRA; CDR2 reads YSYEKL. The V segment lost 5 bases and the J segment 0 bases; nucleotides outside the gene matches: 11. The CDR3 spans 19 residues. CDR3 in DNA: TGCGCCAGCAGCAGGGAACCTAGCGGGACCCCCTCTGGGGCCAACGTCCTGACTTTC. Its translation: CASSREPSGTPSGANVLTF.

DNA for the CDR3: TGTGCCAGCAGGCGGGAAGCCCCTCTCGGCTACACCTTC. It specifies CASRREAPLGYTF. The chain is built from TRBV28 and TRBJ1-2; no firm D call. The CDR3 is 13 residues long. Germline loops: CDR1 MDHEN, CDR2 SYDVKM. V was cut by 6 bases and J by 8 bases, with 16 bases left in between.

This clone was seen just once. This sequence joins TRBV11-2 and TRBJ2-3; D may be TRBD2 (7 bases). There are 16 residues in the CDR3. The germline V gene encodes CDR1 SGHAT and CDR2 FQNNGV. V lost 4 bases and J lost 1, with 15 bases in between. CDR3 protein: CASSSRGGFRTDTQYF. DNA for the CDR3: TGTGCCAGCAGCTCTAGGGGGGGTTTTCGCACAGATACGCAGTATTTT.

This chain connects TRBV5-1 to TRBJ2-1; 8 bases line up with TRBD2. After removal of 7 bases from V and 0 bases from J, the junction contained 6 bases not matched to a gene. Germline V lookup: CDR1 SGHRS, CDR2 YFSETQ. The CDR3 is 15 amino acids. CDR3 nucleotides: TGCGCCAGCCGTACTAGCGGAGACTCCTACAATGAGCAGTTCTTC. This encodes CASRTSGDSYNEQFF. Full variable domain (rest looked up from reference TRBV5-1 and TRBJ2-1): KAGVTQTPRYLIKTRGQQVTLSCSPISGHRSVSWYQQTPGQGLQFLFEYFSETQRNKGNFPGRFSGRQFSNSRSEMNVSTLELGDSALYLCASRTSGDSYNEQFFGPGTRLTVL.

V is TRBV19 and J is TRBJ2-1; 9 bases map to TRBD2. Trimming took 7 bases from V and 7 from J; bases not matched to a gene: 11. Germline V gene lookup returns CDR1 LNHDA and CDR2 SQIVND (reference sequence). This CDR3 has 15 amino acids. CDR3 coding DNA: TGTGCCAGTATTAGCGGGGCTAGCGGGATAAATGAGCAGTTCTTC. It is translated as CASISGASGINEQFF.

The chain is built from TRBV30 and TRBJ2-1, with TRBD2 identical over 8 bases. The V segment lost 7 bases and the J segment 13 bases; nucleotides outside the gene matches: 9. The CDR3 sequence is 11 residues long. Germline assignment: CDR1 GTSNPN and CDR2 SVGIG (reference sequence). DNA of the CDR3: TGTGCCTCTAACAGCGGGAGACGCCAGTTCTTC. This gives the protein CASNSGRRQFF.

This chain joins TRBV27 and TRBJ2-7; 7 positions agree with TRBD2. The V segment lost 6 bases and the J segment 4 bases; nucleotides outside the gene matches: 6. There are 13 residues in the CDR3. The germline V gene has CDR1 MNHEY and CDR2 SMNVEV (reference sequence). The CDR3 loop reads CASRVAGLYEQYF. The CDR3 DNA reads TGTGCCAGCAGGGTGGCGGGACTATACGAGCAGTACTTC.

This chain uses TRBV10-3 with TRBJ2-1; 12 bases line up with TRBD1. V trimming: 3 bases; J trimming: 5 bases; junction bases outside the gene matches: 8. The CDR3 sequence is 17 residues long. Germline V gene lookup returns CDR1 ENHRY and CDR2 SYGVKD. This CDR3 reads CAISDPGQGATDNEQFF. In nucleotides, the CDR3 is TGTGCCATCAGTGACCCGGGACAGGGGGCAACCGACAATGAGCAGTTCTTC.

The chain couples TRBV28 to TRBJ1-2; TRBD1 agrees at 12 bases. V shed 5 bases and J 7 bases; nucleotides not matched to a gene: 8. There are 15 residues in the CDR3. Germline V CDR1 and CDR2: MDHEN, SYDVKM. CDR3 residues: CASSAPGQGASGYTF. The DNA of the CDR3 is TGTGCCAGCAGTGCTCCGGGACAGGGGGCTTCTGGCTACACCTTC.

This chain joins TRBV6-2 or TRBV6-3 and TRBJ2-3; 9 bases match TRBD2. With V trimmed by 2 bases and J by 4 bases, 7 bases remained unmatched. CDR1 and CDR2 (germline): MNHEY, SVGEGT. The CDR3 consists of 16 residues. The CDR3 coding sequence is TGTGCCAGCAGTTACGCGGCGGGAGGGCCGCCAGATACGCAGTATTTT. Its translation: CASSYAAGGPPDTQYF.

The chain links TRBV19 to TRBJ2-7, with TRBD1 matching 9 bases. CDR1 is LNHDA, CDR2 SQIVND, per germline (reference sequence). This CDR3 comprises 16 residues. The V segment lost 2 bases and the J segment 5 bases; nucleotides outside the gene matches: 10. In nucleotides, the CDR3 is TGTGCCAGTAGTATAAGACCCGGGACAGGGTCACACGAGCAGTACTTC. This sequence encodes CASSIRPGTGSHEQYF.

V usage is TRBV24-1 and J usage is TRBJ2-3; 9 nucleotides line up with TRBD1. Germline loops: CDR1 KGHDR, CDR2 SFDVKD. The trim removed 1 base at V and 3 bases at J, leaving 4 bases unmatched. The CDR3 sequence is 16 residues long. The CDR3 DNA reads as TGTGCCACCAGTGATTTCGGGACAGGGAGGACAGATACGCAGTATTTT. Protein sequence: CATSDFGTGRTDTQYF.

The chain carries TRBV10-2 and TRBJ2-2, with unresolved D. The CDR3 spans 15 residues. V was cut by 3 bases and J by 7 bases, with 15 bases left in between. Germline loops: CDR1 WSHSY, CDR2 SAAADI. The CDR3 DNA follows: TGCGCCAGCAGTGATTCCCGACCTCGAGGCGGGGAGCTGTTTTTT. This gives the protein CASSDSRPRGGELFF.

This chain joins TRBV9 and TRBJ1-1; 7 bases align to TRBD1. The trim removed 2 bases at V and 0 bases at J, leaving 7 bases unmatched. The CDR3 length is 16 residues. The germline CDR1 and CDR2 sequences are SGDLS and YYNGEE. DNA of the CDR3: TGTGCCAGCAGCGTCCAACAGGGGACAGTGAACACTGAAGCTTTCTTT. Its protein product is CASSVQQGTVNTEAFF.

The chain has TRBV6-5 and TRBJ2-3; the match to TRBD2 covers 9 bases. V was clipped by 11 bases and J by 10 bases; unmatched bases: 13. The length of the CDR3 is 13 residues. In germline, CDR1 is MNHEY, CDR2 SVGAGI. This chain's CDR3 is CAAREGGGQAQYF. CDR3 DNA sequence: TGTGCCGCGCGGGAGGGGGGAGGACAGGCGCAGTATTTT.

The gene calls are TRBV6-6 and TRBJ2-7; 9 bases map to TRBD1. The CDR3 contains 14 residues. Germline V gene sequence: CDR1 MNHNY, CDR2 SVGAGI (reference sequence). The J segment lost 2 bases and the V segment lost 7 bases, leaving 6 bases of the junction unmatched. The chain's CDR3 is CASNTRQGAYEQYF. For the CDR3, the DNA is TGTGCCAGCAACACCCGACAGGGGGCCTACGAGCAGTACTTC.

About this clone: Compared with germline, one end of the junction differs, possibly owing to a read error. This chain connects TRBV13 to TRBJ1-2, with D possibly being TRBD1 (5 bases). CDR3 length: 12 residues. CDR1 and CDR2 (germline): PRHDT, FYEKMQ (reference sequence). The CDR3 DNA is TGTGCCAGCAGCCTAGGAGGGGAAGGCTACACCTTC. This encodes CASSLGGEGYTF.

This clone was seen once. The chain combines TRBV19 with TRBJ1-2; no clear D gene. In germline, CDR1 is LNHDA, CDR2 SQIVND (reference sequence). V was trimmed by 3 bases and J by 8 bases, leaving 16 bases between them. There are 14 residues in the CDR3. CDR3 sequence reads: CASSIDGVSLGYTF. The CDR3, as DNA: TGTGCCAGTAGTATTGACGGGGTCTCCTTGGGCTACACCTTC.

V and J are TRBV19 and TRBJ1-1, with TRBD1 matching 11 bases. The CDR3 is 15 residues long. With V trimmed by 8 bases and J by 1 base, 6 bases remained unmatched. Germline loops: CDR1 LNHDA, CDR2 SQIVND (reference sequence). CDR3 bases: TGTGCCAGTCGGGACAGGGGGGTAGGGAACACTGAAGCTTTCTTT. It codes for CASRDRGVGNTEAFF.

The chain recombines TRBV20-1 with TRBJ1-1; D is uncertain. This CDR3 contains 10 residues. Trimming pared 4 bases from V and 3 bases from J, leaving 3 bases between. The V gene's germline CDR1 is DFQATT and CDR2 SNEGSKA (reference sequence). This CDR3 is CSATHTEAFF. Written as DNA, the CDR3 is TGCAGTGCTACTCACACTGAAGCTTTCTTT.

The rearrangement uses TRBV12-5 and TRBJ2-3; D not certain. Per the germline V gene, CDR1 is LGHNT and CDR2 is FRNRAP. With 6 bases removed from V and 4 bases from J, the gap between germline ends came to 14 bases. The length of the CDR3 is 14 residues. CDR3 residues: CASGRINEADTQYF. The CDR3 DNA is TGTGCTAGTGGCCGAATCAACGAGGCAGATACGCAGTATTTT.

For the CDR3, the DNA is TGCAGTGCTAGTCCGGGGTCTTTTAGCAATCAGCCCCAGCATTTT. The encoded protein is CSASPGSFSNQPQHF. V is TRBV20-1 and J is TRBJ1-5; D remains unclear. The germline CDR1 and CDR2 sequences are DFQATT and SNEGSKA (reference sequence). There are 15 residues in the CDR3. The germline V and J ends were trimmed by 3 bases and 0 bases, with 12 bases remaining between them.

The chain links TRBV2 to TRBJ1-6, with D perhaps matching TRBD1 (5 bases). The CDR3 is 15 residues long. V was cut by 4 bases and J by 7 bases, with 14 bases left in between. Looked up from germline, CDR1 is SNHLY and CDR2 is FYNNEI. CDR3 in amino acids: CASSVGLQGNSPLHF. The CDR3 nucleotides read TGTGCCAGCAGTGTGGGACTCCAGGGAAATTCACCCCTCCACTTT.

V usage is TRBV4-1 and J usage is TRBJ2-1, with D possibly being TRBD2 (5 bases). The CDR3 extends over 15 amino acids. The germline CDR1 and CDR2 sequences are MGHRA and YSYEKL. Deletions cut 2 bases from V and 4 bases from J, with 12 bases between. CDR3 amino acids: CASSQPPGLYNEQFF. CDR3 nucleotides: TGCGCCAGCAGCCAACCCCCTGGACTTTACAATGAGCAGTTCTTC.

This clone was observed a few times. V gene TRBV5-4 combines with J gene TRBJ2-7; TRBD2 aligns across 10 bases. J lost 0 bases, V lost 4 bases, and 4 bases had no gene match. Germline V gene sequence: CDR1 SGHNT, CDR2 YYREEE (reference sequence). CDR3 length: 15 residues. The CDR3 is CASSKGLADSYEQYF. DNA for the CDR3: TGTGCCAGCAGCAAAGGACTAGCGGACTCCTACGAGCAGTACTTC.

The chain recombines TRBV9 with TRBJ2-3; 14 bases match TRBD2. Germline V gene sequence: CDR1 SGDLS, CDR2 YYNGEE. This CDR3 region has 17 residues. With V trimmed by 3 bases and J by 5 bases, 8 bases remained unmatched. CDR3 nucleotide sequence: TGTGCCAGCAGCGCCGAGGGACTAGCGGGAGTAAAAGATACGCAGTATTTT. This sequence encodes CASSAEGLAGVKDTQYF.

This chain joins TRBV9 and TRBJ1-5; 8 bases map to TRBD1. Germline-derived CDR1 and CDR2 are SGDLS and YYNGEE. J gave up 9 bases and V 4 bases, and 9 bases lay outside the gene matches. The CDR3 contains 14 residues. This chain's CDR3 is CASSLDRGAGPQHF. The CDR3, as DNA: TGTGCCAGCAGCCTAGACAGGGGCGCTGGGCCCCAGCATTTT.